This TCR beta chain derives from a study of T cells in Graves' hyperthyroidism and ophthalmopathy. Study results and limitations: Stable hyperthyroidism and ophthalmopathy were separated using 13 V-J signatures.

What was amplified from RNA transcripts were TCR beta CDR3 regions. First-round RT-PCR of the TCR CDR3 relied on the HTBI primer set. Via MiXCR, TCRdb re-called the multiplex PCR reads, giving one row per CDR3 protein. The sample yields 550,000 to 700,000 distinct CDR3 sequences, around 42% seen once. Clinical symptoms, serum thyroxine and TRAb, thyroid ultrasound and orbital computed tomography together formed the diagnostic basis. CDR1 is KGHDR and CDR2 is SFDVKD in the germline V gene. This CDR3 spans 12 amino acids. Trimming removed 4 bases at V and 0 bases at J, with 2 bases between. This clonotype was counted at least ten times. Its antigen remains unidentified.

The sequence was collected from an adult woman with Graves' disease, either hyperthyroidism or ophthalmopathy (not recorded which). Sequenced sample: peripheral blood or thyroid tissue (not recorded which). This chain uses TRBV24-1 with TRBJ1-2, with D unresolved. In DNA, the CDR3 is TGTGCCACCAGTGAACCTAACTATGGCTACACCTTC. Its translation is CATSEPNYGYTF.